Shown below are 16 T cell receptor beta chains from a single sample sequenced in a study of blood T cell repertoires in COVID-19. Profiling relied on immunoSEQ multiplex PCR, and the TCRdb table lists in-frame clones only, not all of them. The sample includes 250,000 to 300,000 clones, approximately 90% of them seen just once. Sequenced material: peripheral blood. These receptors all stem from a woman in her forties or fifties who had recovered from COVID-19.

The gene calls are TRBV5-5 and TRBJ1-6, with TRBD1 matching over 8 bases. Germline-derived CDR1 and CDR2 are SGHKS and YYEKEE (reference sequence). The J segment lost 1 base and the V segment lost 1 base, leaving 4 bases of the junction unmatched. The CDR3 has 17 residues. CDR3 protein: CASSLLDRASYNSPLHF. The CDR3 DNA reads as TGTGCCAGCAGCTTGTTGGACAGGGCATCCTATAATTCACCCCTCCACTTT.

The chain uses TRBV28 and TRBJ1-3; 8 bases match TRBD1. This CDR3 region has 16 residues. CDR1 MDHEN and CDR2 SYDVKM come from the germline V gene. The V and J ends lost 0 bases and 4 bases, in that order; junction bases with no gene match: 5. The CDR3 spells CASSLWQGAWGNTIYF. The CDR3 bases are TGTGCCAGCAGTTTATGGCAGGGGGCATGGGGAAACACCATATATTTT.

The CDR3 reads CASRRTGGSDTQYF. Here the CDR3 DNA reads TGTGCCAGCAGACGGACAGGGGGCTCAGATACGCAGTATTTT. The J gene is TRBJ2-3, the V gene TRBV11-1; 11 bases fit TRBD1. The V gene end was trimmed by 6 bases and the J gene end by 4 bases; junction bases not matched to a gene: 3. The germline CDR1 and CDR2 sequences are SGHAT and FQDESV (reference sequence). The CDR3 consists of 14 residues. The full variable domain, with the rest looked up from reference TRBV11-1 and TRBJ2-3, is EAEVAQSPRYKITEKSQAVAFWCDPISGHATLYWYRQILGQGPELLVQFQDESVVDDSQLPKDRFSAERLKGVDSTLKIQPAELGDSAMYLCASRRTGGSDTQYFGPGTRLTVL.

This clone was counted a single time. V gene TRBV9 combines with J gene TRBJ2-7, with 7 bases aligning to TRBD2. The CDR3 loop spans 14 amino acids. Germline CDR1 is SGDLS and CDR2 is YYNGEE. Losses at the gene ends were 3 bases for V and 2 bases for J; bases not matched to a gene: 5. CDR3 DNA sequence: TGTGCCAGCAGCGAGCTAGCGGCGCCCTACGAGCAGTACTTC. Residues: CASSELAAPYEQYF.

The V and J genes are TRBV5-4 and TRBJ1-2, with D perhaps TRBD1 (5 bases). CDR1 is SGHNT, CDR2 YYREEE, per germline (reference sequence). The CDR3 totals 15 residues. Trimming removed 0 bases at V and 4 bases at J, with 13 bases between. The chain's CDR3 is CASSLGGGGIYGYTF. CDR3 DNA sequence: TGTGCCAGCAGCTTGGGCGGCGGGGGGATCTATGGCTACACCTTC.

For the CDR3, the DNA is TGTGCCAGCAGCCCTACTAGGAATGAGCAGTTCTTC. This codes for CASSPTRNEQFF. The rearrangement joins TRBV4-2 to TRBJ2-1; maybe TRBD2 (5 bases). Germline CDR1 is LGHNA and CDR2 is YNFKEQ. V gave up 4 bases and J gave up 7 bases, with 8 bases separating them. The CDR3 sequence is 12 residues long.

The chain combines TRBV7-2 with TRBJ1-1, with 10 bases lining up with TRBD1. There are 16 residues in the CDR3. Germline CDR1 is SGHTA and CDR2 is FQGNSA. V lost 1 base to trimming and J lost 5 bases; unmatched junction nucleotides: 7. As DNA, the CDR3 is TGTGCCAGCAGCTTAGGAGTTGACAGGGGGCGAACTGAAGCTTTCTTT. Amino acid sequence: CASSLGVDRGRTEAFF.

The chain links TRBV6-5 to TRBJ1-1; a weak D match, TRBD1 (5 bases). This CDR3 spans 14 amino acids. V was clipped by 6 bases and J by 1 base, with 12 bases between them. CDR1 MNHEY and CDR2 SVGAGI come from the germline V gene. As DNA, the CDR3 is TGTGCCAGCAGCCCAGGGTGGGAGAACACTGAAGCTTTCTTT. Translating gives CASSPGWENTEAFF.

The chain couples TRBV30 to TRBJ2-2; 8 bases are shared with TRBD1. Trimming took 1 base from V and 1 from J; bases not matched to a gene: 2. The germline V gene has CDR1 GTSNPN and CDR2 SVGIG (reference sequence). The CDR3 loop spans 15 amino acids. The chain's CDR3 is CAWSGGQGNTGELFF. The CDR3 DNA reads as TGTGCCTGGAGTGGAGGACAGGGGAACACCGGGGAGCTGTTTTTT.

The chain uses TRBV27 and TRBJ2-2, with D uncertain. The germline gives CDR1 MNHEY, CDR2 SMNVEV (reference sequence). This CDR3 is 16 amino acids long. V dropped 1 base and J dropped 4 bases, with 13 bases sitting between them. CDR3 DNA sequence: TGTGCCAGCAGTTTATATGGCACCGTCCTCACCGGGGAGCTGTTTTTT. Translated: CASSLYGTVLTGELFF.

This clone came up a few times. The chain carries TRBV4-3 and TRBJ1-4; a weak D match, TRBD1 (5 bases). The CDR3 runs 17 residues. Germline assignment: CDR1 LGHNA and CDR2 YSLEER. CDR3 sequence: CASSILVGAIALWKLFF. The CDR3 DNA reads TGCGCAAGCTCTATACTGGTTGGGGCGATCGCACTGTGGAAACTGTTTTTT.

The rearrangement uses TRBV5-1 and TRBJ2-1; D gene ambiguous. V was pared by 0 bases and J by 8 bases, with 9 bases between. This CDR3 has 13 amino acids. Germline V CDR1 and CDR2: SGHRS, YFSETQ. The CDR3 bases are TGCGCCAGCAGCTTGGCCCCCGAGGATGAGCAGTTCTTC. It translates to CASSLAPEDEQFF. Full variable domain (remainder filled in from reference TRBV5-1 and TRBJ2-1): KAGVTQTPRYLIKTRGQQVTLSCSPISGHRSVSWYQQTPGQGLQFLFEYFSETQRNKGNFPGRFSGRQFSNSRSEMNVSTLELGDSALYLCASSLAPEDEQFFGPGTRLTVL.

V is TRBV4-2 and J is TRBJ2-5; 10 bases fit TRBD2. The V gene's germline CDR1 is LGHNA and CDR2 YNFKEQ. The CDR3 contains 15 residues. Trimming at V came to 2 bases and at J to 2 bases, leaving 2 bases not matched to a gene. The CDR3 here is CASSQTSGVQETQYF. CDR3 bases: TGTGCCAGCAGCCAAACTAGCGGGGTTCAAGAGACCCAGTACTTC.

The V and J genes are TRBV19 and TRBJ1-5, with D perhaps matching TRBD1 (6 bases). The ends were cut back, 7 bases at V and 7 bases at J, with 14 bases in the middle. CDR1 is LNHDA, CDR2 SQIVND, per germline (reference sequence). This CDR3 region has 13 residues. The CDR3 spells CASTPQRGQPQHF. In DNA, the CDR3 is TGTGCCAGTACCCCCCAAAGGGGGCAGCCCCAGCATTTT.

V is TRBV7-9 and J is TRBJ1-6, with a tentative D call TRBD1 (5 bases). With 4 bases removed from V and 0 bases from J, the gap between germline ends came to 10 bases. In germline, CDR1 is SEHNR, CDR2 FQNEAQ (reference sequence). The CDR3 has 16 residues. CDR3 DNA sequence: TGTGCCAGCAGCTCCGGGGGATACTCCTATAATTCACCCCTCCACTTT. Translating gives CASSSGGYSYNSPLHF.

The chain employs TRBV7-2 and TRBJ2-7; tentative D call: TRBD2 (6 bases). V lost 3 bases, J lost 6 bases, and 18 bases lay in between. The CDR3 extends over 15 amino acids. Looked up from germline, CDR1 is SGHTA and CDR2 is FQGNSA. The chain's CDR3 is CASSLGGVRTFEQYF. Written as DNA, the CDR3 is TGTGCCAGCAGCTTGGGCGGGGTTCGTACATTCGAGCAGTACTTC.